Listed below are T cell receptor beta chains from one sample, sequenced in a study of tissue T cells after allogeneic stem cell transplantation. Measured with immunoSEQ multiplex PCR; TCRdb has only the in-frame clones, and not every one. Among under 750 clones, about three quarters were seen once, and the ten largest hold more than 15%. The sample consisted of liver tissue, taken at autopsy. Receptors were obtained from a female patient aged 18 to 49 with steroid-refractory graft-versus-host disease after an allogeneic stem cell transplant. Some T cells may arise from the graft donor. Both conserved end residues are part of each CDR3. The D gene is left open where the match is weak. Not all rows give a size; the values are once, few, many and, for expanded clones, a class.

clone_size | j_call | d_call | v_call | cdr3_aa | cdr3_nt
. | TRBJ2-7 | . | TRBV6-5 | CASSLGPSYEQYF | TGTGCCAGCAGCCTGGGCCCGTCCTACGAGCAGTACTTC
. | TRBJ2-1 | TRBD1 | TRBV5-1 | CASSSGQVYEQFF | TGCGCCAGCAGCTCGGGACAGGTCTATGAGCAGTTCTTC
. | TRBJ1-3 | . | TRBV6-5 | CASSYWTSSGNTIYF | TGTGCCAGCAGTTATTGGACAAGCTCTGGAAACACCATATATTTT
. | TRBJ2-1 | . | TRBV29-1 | CSVALGSGNEQFF | TGCAGCGTTGCCCTCGGTAGCGGAAATGAGCAGTTCTTC
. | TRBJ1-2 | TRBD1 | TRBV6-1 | CASRELKWTGGNYGYTF | TGTGCCAGCAGAGAACTCAAATGGACAGGGGGCAACTATGGCTACACCTTC
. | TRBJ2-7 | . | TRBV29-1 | CSVKTVDYEQYF | TGCAGCGTTAAGACGGTCGACTACGAGCAGTACTTC
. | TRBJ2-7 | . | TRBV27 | CASNNGGLEQYF | TGTGCCAGCAACAACGGAGGGTTGGAGCAGTACTTC
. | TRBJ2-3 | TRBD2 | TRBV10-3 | CAISESNSGRASTDTQYF | TGTGCCATCAGTGAGTCAAATAGCGGGAGGGCCAGCACAGATACGCAGTATTTT
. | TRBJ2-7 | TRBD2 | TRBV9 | CASSVALAGGPAGEQYF | TGTGCCAGCAGCGTAGCTTTGGCGGGAGGGCCCGCCGGCGAGCAGTACTTC
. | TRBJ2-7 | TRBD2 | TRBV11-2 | CASSLVRGRTYEQYF | TGTGCCAGCAGCTTAGTGCGCGGGAGGACGTACGAGCAGTACTTC
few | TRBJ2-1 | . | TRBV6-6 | CASSYSIWHEQFF | TGTGCCAGCAGTTACTCGATTTGGCATGAGCAGTTCTTC
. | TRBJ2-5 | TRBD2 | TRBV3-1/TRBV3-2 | CASSHNPKGGETQYF | TGTGCCAGCAGCCATAACCCTAAGGGAGGGGAGACCCAGTACTTC
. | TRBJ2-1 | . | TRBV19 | CASSIRGPSSYNEQFF | TGTGCCAGTAGTATCCGGGGACCCAGCTCCTACAATGAGCAGTTCTTC
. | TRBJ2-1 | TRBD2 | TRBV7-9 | CASSGTSGPSSYNEQFF | TGTGCCAGCAGCGGGACTAGCGGTCCGAGCTCCTACAATGAGCAGTTCTTC
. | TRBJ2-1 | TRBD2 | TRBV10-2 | CASTILAGGPNEQFF | TGCGCCAGCACCATACTAGCGGGGGGGCCAAATGAGCAGTTCTTC
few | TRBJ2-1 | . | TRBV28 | CASSGTLTYNEQFF | TGTGCCAGCAGTGGGACCCTCACTTACAATGAGCAGTTCTTC